This TCR beta chain was observed in a study of blood T cell repertoires in COVID-19. Study-level information: The origin of the acute and convalescent COVID-19 samples was the United States, Italy and Spain. PBMCs, B-cell-depleted T cells, or T cells were the source of the cDNA or gDNA that made up the material.

Original data processing: Reference gene primer amplification in the assay estimated nucleated cell counts. Repertoires were generated with immunoSEQ multiplex PCR, while TCRdb's copy carries only in-frame clones and drops some. That table furnishes V, J and clone size, whereas the DNA furnished D and trimming. The table has around 240,000 clones, approximately 86% seen once; the top ten hold roughly 3%. V lost 3 bases and J 0 bases, leaving 18 bases between the germline ends. The CDR3 sequence is 19 residues long. Germline V CDR1 and CDR2: KGHSH, LQKENI. The chain combines TRBV18 with TRBJ2-6, with a weak D call TRBD1 (6 bases). The sequenced sample consisted of peripheral blood. This clonotype was sampled from a woman in her twenties or thirties who had recovered from COVID-19. DNA of the CDR3: TGTGCCAGCTCACCGACGACCAGACAGGCAAACTCTGGGGCCAACGTCCTGACTTTC. Translated, it gives CASSPTTRQANSGANVLTF.